The 9 T cell receptor beta chains listed next were all sequenced from one sample in a study of tumor and adjacent non-tumor tissue in lung cancer. TCRbeta libraries were built with three rounds of nested PCR, modified from ARM-PCR. MiXCR was run by TCRdb on the multiplex PCR reads, yielding one entry per CDR3 protein. The profile covers some 80,000 distinct CDR3 sequences, with approximately 82% appearing a single time and under 40% taken by the ten largest. No cell sorting was done before RNA was extracted from the tissue. More than 3 cm separated this lung sample from the edge of the tumor. The source material was distant non-tumor lung tissue. These receptors originate from a man between 65 and 85 years old with non-small cell lung cancer.

This clonotype showed up many times. V gene TRBV5-1 combines with J gene TRBJ2-7; TRBD2 agrees at 8 bases. V lost 0 bases, J lost 7 bases, and 3 bases stayed unmatched. The CDR3 length is 13 residues. Germline CDR1 SGHRS, CDR2 YFSETQ. The DNA for the CDR3 is TGCGCCAGCAGCTTGGAGGGACTAGAGGAGCAGTACTTC. Its translation is CASSLEGLEEQYF.

Comments on this clonotype: This may be a read error: a much more frequent sequence differs by one nucleotide. The V gene is TRBV28, the J gene TRBJ2-3, with D perhaps matching TRBD1 (5 bases). Trimming took 4 bases from V and 2 from J, leaving 19 bases between them. This CDR3 is 17 amino acids long. Germline loops: CDR1 MDHEN, CDR2 SYDVKM. The CDR3 DNA follows: TGTGCCAGCAGTTCCACGAACCAAGGCAGGGACACAGATACGCAGTATTTT. Its translation: CASSSTNQGRDTDTQYF.

Remarks on this clonotype: At one end the junction does not follow the germline gene, possibly because of a read error. The J gene is TRBJ1-5, the V gene TRBV6-2 or TRBV6-3; D uncertain. Germline V CDR1 and CDR2: MNHEY, SVGEGT. The CDR3 runs 12 residues. The CDR3 loop reads CSSSYHPKPQHF. CDR3 DNA sequence: TGTTCCAGCAGCTACCACCCTAAGCCCCAGCATTTT.

As to this clonotype: At one end the junction does not follow the germline gene, possibly because of a read error. The V call is TRBV11-3, the J call TRBJ1-1, with D perhaps matching TRBD1 (6 bases). This CDR3 region has 16 residues. CDR1 SGHNT and CDR2 YENEEA come from the germline V gene. CDR3 protein: CASSFLDRTLYNEAIF. CDR3 coding DNA: TGTGCCAGCAGCTTCCTGGACAGAACCCTGTACAATGAAGCTATCTTT.

This clonotype was observed many times. The junction differs from germline at one of its ends, possibly a read error. This chain uses TRBV6-2 or TRBV6-3 with TRBJ2-2; no clear D gene. The CDR3 is 12 residues long. Germline assignment: CDR1 MNHEY and CDR2 SVGEGT. CDR3 nucleotide sequence: TGTGCCAGAAGTACCCACACAGGGGAGCTGTTTTTT. It specifies CARSTHTGELFF.

The V and J genes are TRBV29-1 and TRBJ2-5; TRBD1 is a possible D gene (5 bases). The germline gives CDR1 SQVTM, CDR2 ANQGSEA. CDR3 length: 13 amino acids. V was trimmed by 8 bases and J by 14 bases, leaving 27 bases between them. For the CDR3, the DNA is TGCAGCATGGCCAACAGGTTCCAAGAGATCCACTACTTC. It specifies CSMANRFQEIHYF.

The chain is built from TRBV27 and TRBJ2-1, with TRBD2 matching 7 bases. The CDR3 loop spans 16 amino acids. Germline loops: CDR1 MNHEY, CDR2 SMNVEV (reference sequence). Trimming removed 1 base from V and 9 bases from J; junction bases left unmatched: 12. The CDR3 region has the DNA TGTGCCAGCAGTTTATTCCCCCAAACCGGGGAGGGTGAGCAGTTCTTC. Its protein is CASSLFPQTGEGEQFF.

On this clonotype itself: Compared with germline, one end of the junction differs, possibly owing to a read error. This chain connects TRBV6-1 to TRBJ2-6; D may match TRBD1 or TRBD2 (5 bases each). Germline V gene lookup returns CDR1 MNHNS and CDR2 SASEGT. The CDR3 is 14 residues long. CDR3 nucleotides: TGTGCCAGCATTGAAGGAGCCGGGGCCAACGCCCTGACTTTC. It codes for CASIEGAGANALTF.

Worth noting for this clonotype: The CDR3 carries no conserved terminal phenylalanine or tryptophan, so it likely arises from a read error. V is TRBV12-3 or TRBV12-4 and J is TRBJ1-5; tentatively, D is TRBD1 (6 bases). There are 15 residues in the CDR3. Trimming shortened V by 4 bases and J by 3 bases, and 13 bases separated the two germline ends. The CDR3 DNA follows: TGTGCCAGCAGTTCCTTAGGGGGTGACAATCAGCCCCAGCATTCT. Translated, it gives CASSSLGGDNQPQHS.